Included here is one T cell receptor (beta chain) sequence, with context. Its cognate antigen is unknown. Germline loops: CDR1 MGHDK, CDR2 SYGVNS. V lost 3 bases, J lost 7 bases, and 12 bases stayed unmatched. The CDR3 is 17 amino acids. These data are taken from a study of Ad26.COV2.S vaccination and SARS-CoV-2 variants. Study findings and constraints: Spike-specific responses of CD8+ and CD4+ T cells were reported to display substantial breadth after vaccination. Measures of TCR breadth and depth may have fallen short of total T cell responses.

Profiled with immunoSEQ multiplex PCR; TCRdb holds only in-frame clones, not every one. Among about 320,000 clones listed, 86% were seen once. Treatment of the sample: roughly 19 received Ad26.COV2.S at low or high dose, single or two shots; several received placebo; per-sample allocation not given. Sampling occurred on day 63 after the first vaccine or placebo injection. The chain couples TRBV25-1 to TRBJ1-3; 10 positions match TRBD1. This TCR was recovered from a person between 18 and 60 years old who received the Ad26.COV2.S COVID-19 vaccine or a placebo. Source: peripheral blood, taken in a trial of Ad26.COV2.S vaccine versus placebo. The CDR3 DNA reads TGTGCCAGCAGTGATACCTCGGGACAGGGGCCAGAGAACACCATATATTTT. It yields the protein CASSDTSGQGPENTIYF. Full variable domain (rest looked up from reference TRBV25-1 and TRBJ1-3): EADIYQTPRYLVIGTGKKITLECSQTMGHDKMYWYQQDPGMELHLIHYSYGVNSTEKGDLSSESTVSRIRTEHFPLTLESARPSHTSQYLCASSDTSGQGPENTIYFGEGSWLTVV.